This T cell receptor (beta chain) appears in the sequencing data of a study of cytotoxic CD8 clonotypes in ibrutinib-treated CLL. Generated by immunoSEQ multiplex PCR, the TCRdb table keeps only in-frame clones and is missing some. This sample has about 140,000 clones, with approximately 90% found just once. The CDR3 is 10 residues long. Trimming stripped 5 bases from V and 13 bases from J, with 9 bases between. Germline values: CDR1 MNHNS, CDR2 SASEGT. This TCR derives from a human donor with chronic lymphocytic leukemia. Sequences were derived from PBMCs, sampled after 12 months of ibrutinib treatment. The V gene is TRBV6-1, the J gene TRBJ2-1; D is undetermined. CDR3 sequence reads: CASSYLIQFF. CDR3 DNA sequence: TGTGCCAGCAGTTATTTGATCCAGTTCTTC.